This T cell receptor beta chain was sequenced in a study of blood T cell repertoires in COVID-19. Study details: Researchers got acute and convalescent COVID-19 samples from the United States, Italy and Spain. From T cells, B-cell-depleted T cells, or PBMCs came the material, which was cDNA or gDNA.

Authors' data handling: Amplification of reference gene primers was used by the study to estimate nucleated cell counts. The method was immunoSEQ multiplex PCR; TCRdb's version includes in-frame clones alone and lacks a portion of them. The D gene and trimming were derived from the DNA, and the V and J assignments and clone size from that table. This sample has around 200,000 clones, with approximately 87% found just once. The CDR3 consists of 14 residues. The V gene's germline CDR1 is SGHTA and CDR2 FQGNSA. J gave up 2 bases and V 4 bases, and 1 base lay outside the gene matches. The origin of this receptor is a man aged 60 to 69 who had recovered from COVID-19. The sequenced sample consisted of peripheral blood. The rearrangement uses TRBV7-2 and TRBJ2-1; 8 bases are shared with TRBD2. The CDR3 protein is CASSWGLAYNEQFF. DNA of the CDR3: TGTGCCAGCAGCTGGGGACTAGCCTACAATGAGCAGTTCTTC.